This TCR beta chain was retrieved from a study of shared clonotypes between healthy human individuals. Overall study findings and caveats: Collection of samples was limited to blood; tissue repertoires likely differ.

Assay used: immunoSEQ multiplex PCR; TCRdb lists only in-frame clones, some missing. The sample yields some 2,000,000 clones, approximately 94% seen once. From CD4+ cells came CD45RA+ naive and CD45RA-negative memory subsets. V shed 5 bases and J 6 bases; nucleotides not matched to a gene: 15. The V gene's germline CDR1 is LNHDA and CDR2 SQIVND (reference sequence). This CDR3 region has 16 residues. A remark on this clone: Its antigen is currently unknown.

The sample comprised naive CD4+ T cells sorted from blood. Sample subset: CD45RA+ positively selected. V usage is TRBV19 and J usage is TRBJ1-2, with 7 bases fitting TRBD1. The source is a man between 18 and 35 years old in good health. In DNA form, the CDR3 reads TGTGCCAGTAGTTCGGAGGGCAGGGGGGGCCCGGATGGCTACACCTTC. Encoded protein: CASSSEGRGGPDGYTF. Combining the CDR3 with reference TRBV19 and TRBJ1-2 gives the whole variable domain DGGITQSPKYLFRKEGQNVTLSCEQNLNHDAMYWYRQDPGQGLRLIYYSQIVNDFQKGDIAEGYSVSREKKESFPLTVTSAQKNPTAFYLCASSSEGRGGPDGYTFGSGTRLTVV.